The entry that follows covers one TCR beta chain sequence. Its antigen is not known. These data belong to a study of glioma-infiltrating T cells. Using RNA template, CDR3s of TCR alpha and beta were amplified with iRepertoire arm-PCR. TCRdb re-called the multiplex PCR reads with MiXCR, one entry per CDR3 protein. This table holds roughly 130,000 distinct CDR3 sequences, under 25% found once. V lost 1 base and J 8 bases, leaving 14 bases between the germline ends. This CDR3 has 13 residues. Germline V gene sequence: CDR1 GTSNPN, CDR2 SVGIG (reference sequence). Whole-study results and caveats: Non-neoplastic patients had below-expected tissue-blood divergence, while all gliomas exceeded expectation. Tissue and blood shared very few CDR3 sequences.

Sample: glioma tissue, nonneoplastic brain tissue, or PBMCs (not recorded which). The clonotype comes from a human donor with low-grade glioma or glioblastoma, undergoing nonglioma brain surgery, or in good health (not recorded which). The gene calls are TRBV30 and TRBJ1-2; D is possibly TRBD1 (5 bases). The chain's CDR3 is CAWSDQWGGGYTF. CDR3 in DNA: TGTGCCTGGAGTGATCAGTGGGGGGGGGGCTACACCTTC.